The next 22 T cell receptor beta chains were all read from a single sample in a study of T cell responses to AZD1222 COVID-19 vaccine. Here immunoSEQ multiplex PCR was the method, and the copy in TCRdb shows in-frame clones only, minus some. The data show 100,000 to 150,000 clones, 85% to 90% seen once. The starting material was peripheral blood, obtained on day 0 of AZD1222 vaccination. The receptor source for this set is an adult in good health.

The chain has TRBV14 and TRBJ2-7, with D uncertain. Germline lookup yields CDR1 SGHDN and CDR2 FVKESK. V was shortened by 4 bases and J by 2 bases, with 15 bases between the two germline ends. This CDR3 spans 15 amino acids. CDR3 amino acids: CASSPLGRATYEQYF. CDR3 coding DNA: TGTGCCAGCAGCCCCCTCGGTCGGGCCACCTACGAGCAGTACTTC.

The chain combines TRBV7-3 with TRBJ2-2, with 10 bases that match TRBD1. The CDR3 consists of 16 residues. V lost 5 bases and J lost 7; bases outside the gene matches: 10. Germline-derived CDR1 and CDR2 are SGHTA and FQGTGA. The DNA for the CDR3 is TGTGCCAGCAGCGAAAGGACAGGGGGAGGTGGCGGGGAGCTGTTTTTT. Its translation is CASSERTGGGGGELFF.

This clone was counted a few times. J is TRBJ2-7 and V is TRBV6-5; unclear D gene. V was shortened by 6 bases and J by 7 bases, with 19 bases between the two germline ends. This CDR3 is built from 14 residues. Per germline, CDR1 MNHEY and CDR2 SVGAGI. The CDR3 DNA is TGTGCCAGCAGAGGACCGGTCCACACCTCGGAGCAGTACTTC. It codes for CASRGPVHTSEQYF.

The chain has TRBV7-9 and TRBJ1-1; D is uncertain. CDR3 length: 12 residues. Deletions cut 5 bases from V and 2 bases from J, with 6 bases between. Germline assignment: CDR1 SEHNR and CDR2 FQNEAQ (reference sequence). CDR3 sequence: CASSPYNTEAFF. The CDR3 region has the DNA TGTGCCAGCAGCCCGTATAACACTGAAGCTTTCTTT. The full variable domain, rest sourced from reference TRBV7-9 and TRBJ1-1, is DTGVSQNPRHKITKRGQNVTFRCDPISEHNRLYWYRQTLGQGPEFLTYFQNEAQLEKSRLLSDRFSAERPKGSFSTLEIQRTEQGDSAMYLCASSPYNTEAFFGQGTRLTVV.

The V call is TRBV7-2, the J call TRBJ1-2, with D perhaps TRBD1 (5 bases). V was shortened by 2 bases and J by 5 bases, with 15 bases between the two germline ends. The CDR3 covers 15 residues. Germline CDR1 and CDR2: SGHTA and FQGNSA. Written as DNA, the CDR3 is TGTGCCAGCAGCTTATCCACTCCAGACAGATATGGCTACACCTTC. Its protein is CASSLSTPDRYGYTF.

V gene TRBV4-2 combines with J gene TRBJ1-2, with TRBD1 matching 7 bases. The V segment lost 4 bases and the J segment 4 bases; nucleotides outside the gene matches: 6. CDR1 and CDR2 from the germline V gene are LGHNA and YNFKEQ. The CDR3 runs to 14 residues. The CDR3 loop is CASSPGQDLYGYTF. Here the CDR3 DNA reads TGTGCCAGCAGCCCTGGACAGGACCTCTATGGCTACACCTTC.

V is TRBV29-1 and J is TRBJ2-7; D may match TRBD1 or TRBD2 (5 bases each). The germline V gene has CDR1 SQVTM and CDR2 ANQGSEA. This CDR3 region has 17 residues. Trimming cost V 6 bases and J 6 bases, with 30 bases left between them. CDR3 protein: CSVTLHKAIWDAREQYF. For the CDR3, the DNA is TGCAGCGTAACCCTGCACAAGGCCATATGGGACGCCCGCGAGCAGTACTTC.

The chain uses TRBV5-1 and TRBJ2-7; 10 nucleotides line up with TRBD1. The germline V gene has CDR1 SGHRS and CDR2 YFSETQ. V was clipped by 4 bases and J by 3 bases; unmatched bases: 4. The CDR3 spans 14 residues. The CDR3 DNA is TGCGCCAGCAGCATGGACAGGGGGTACTACGAGCAGTACTTC. Its protein is CASSMDRGYYEQYF. Together with reference TRBV5-1 and TRBJ2-7, the CDR3 gives the full variable domain: KAGVTQTPRYLIKTRGQQVTLSCSPISGHRSVSWYQQTPGQGLQFLFEYFSETQRNKGNFPGRFSGRQFSNSRSEMNVSTLELGDSALYLCASSMDRGYYEQYFGPGTRLTVT.

The chain recombines TRBV27 with TRBJ1-5; 7 nucleotides agree with TRBD1. CDR3 length: 22 amino acids. CDR1 and CDR2 from the germline V gene are MNHEY and SMNVEV (reference sequence). The J segment lost 0 bases and the V segment lost 5 bases, leaving 25 bases of the junction unmatched. The CDR3 DNA sequence: TGTGCCAGCAGTCCGCCAATCCTTCCGACAGGGTACTGGGGTTATAGCAATCAGCCCCAGCATTTT. It codes for CASSPPILPTGYWGYSNQPQHF.

The gene calls are TRBV5-6 and TRBJ2-7; possible D gene TRBD2, 5 bases. Germline V lookup: CDR1 SGHDT, CDR2 YYEEEE. The CDR3 sequence is 17 residues long. The V and J ends lost 1 base and 2 bases respectively, with 19 bases between them. DNA for the CDR3: TGTGCCAGCAGCTTGTGGGTGGGTATGGACGGGACCTACGAGCAGTACTTC. This codes for CASSLWVGMDGTYEQYF. Drawing the rest from reference TRBV5-6 and TRBJ2-7, the complete variable domain is DAGVTQSPTHLIKTRGQQVTLRCSPKSGHDTVSWYQQALGQGPQFIFQYYEEEERQRGNFPDRFSGHQFPNYSSELNVNALLLGDSALYLCASSLWVGMDGTYEQYFGPGTRLTVT.

The chain carries TRBV6-2 or TRBV6-3 and TRBJ1-6, with a possible D match to TRBD1 (6 bases). Germline assignment: CDR1 MNHEY and CDR2 SVGEGT. This CDR3 is built from 16 residues. Trimming removed 7 bases at V and 9 bases at J, with 22 bases between. CDR3 sequence: CASTPGTLGFGSPLHF. Here the CDR3 DNA reads TGTGCCAGCACCCCCGGGACATTGGGTTTCGGTTCACCCCTCCACTTT.

The chain joins TRBV19 to TRBJ1-2, with D perhaps TRBD1 (5 bases). This CDR3 is built from 11 residues. V lost 6 bases and J 4 bases, leaving 6 bases between the germline ends. The V gene's germline CDR1 is LNHDA and CDR2 SQIVND (reference sequence). The CDR3: CASSTGYGYTF. Here the CDR3 DNA reads TGTGCCAGTAGCACAGGCTATGGCTACACCTTC.

The V call is TRBV10-3, the J call TRBJ2-7; 10 bases are shared with TRBD2. Germline trimming cut 5 bases from V and 4 bases from J; bases unmatched to any gene: 2. The CDR3 is 13 residues long. CDR1 is ENHRY, CDR2 SYGVKD, per germline. The CDR3 sequence: CAISRTSGYEQYF. For the CDR3, the DNA is TGTGCCATCAGTCGGACTAGCGGTTACGAGCAGTACTTC.

The rearrangement uses TRBV7-9 and TRBJ1-5, with no clear D. The length of the CDR3 is 13 residues. Trimming removed 0 bases from V and 6 bases from J, with 6 bases in between. Per the germline V gene, CDR1 is SEHNR and CDR2 is FQNEAQ (reference sequence). CDR3 residues: CASSLARGQPQHF. For the CDR3, the DNA is TGTGCCAGCAGCTTAGCCCGGGGTCAGCCCCAGCATTTT.

The chain couples TRBV25-1 to TRBJ1-5; the D gene is possibly TRBD1 (5 bases). Germline CDR1 is MGHDK and CDR2 is SYGVNS. Trimming pared 4 bases from V and 5 bases from J, leaving 15 bases between. The CDR3 covers 15 residues. The CDR3 is CASSAAGTGDQPQHF. The CDR3 DNA reads as TGTGCCAGCAGTGCCGCCGGGACCGGGGATCAGCCCCAGCATTTT.

The chain links TRBV7-2 to TRBJ2-7; D gene uncertain. CDR3 length: 15 amino acids. V was clipped by 8 bases and J by 3 bases, with 20 bases between them. CDR1 and CDR2 from the germline V gene are SGHTA and FQGNSA. The CDR3 DNA is TGTGCCAGCGGCCCCTTGTTGGGTACCAGCTACGAGCAGTACTTC. It yields the protein CASGPLLGTSYEQYF.

This clone was recorded once. The gene calls are TRBV6-2 or TRBV6-3 and TRBJ2-2; 7 nucleotides line up with TRBD2. Germline CDR1 reads MNHEY; CDR2 reads SVGEGT. The V segment lost 3 bases and the J segment 5 bases; nucleotides outside the gene matches: 9. CDR3 length equals 16 residues. The CDR3 here is CASSYGGSRSTGELFF. The CDR3 nucleotides read TGTGCCAGCAGTTATGGCGGGAGCCGGAGTACCGGGGAGCTGTTTTTT.

This clone was recorded once. This sequence joins TRBV27 and TRBJ1-1; no clear D gene. CDR1 is MNHEY and CDR2 is SMNVEV in the germline V gene (reference sequence). The germline V and J ends were trimmed by 0 bases and 7 bases, with 9 bases remaining between them. This CDR3 region has 13 residues. The CDR3 nucleotides are TGTGCCAGCAGTTTATCGGGTGGTTTTGAAGCTTTCTTT. Translating gives CASSLSGGFEAFF.

Points on this clone: Germline is not matched at one junction end, which may reflect a read error. CDR3 bases: TGTGCTTGGACAGGAGTTACTTATGGCTACACCTTC. Its protein is CAWTGVTYGYTF. The chain has TRBV30 and TRBJ1-2; TRBD1 aligns across 7 bases. The CDR3 length is 12 residues. Germline V gives CDR1 GTSNPN, CDR2 SVGIG (reference sequence).

This clone was observed a single time. The chain carries TRBV25-1 and TRBJ1-1; D uncertain. The V gene's germline CDR1 is MGHDK and CDR2 SYGVNS. V lost 6 bases and J lost 7, with 15 bases in between. The CDR3 runs to 13 residues. The DNA for the CDR3 is TGTGCCAGCAGCGCCGGCGTCAGGAGTGAAGCTTTCTTT. This codes for CASSAGVRSEAFF.

There are a few counts of this clone. CDR3 bases: TGCGCCAGCAGCCAAGAGTTAAACAGGGGGCCCTACGAGCAGTACTTC. Protein: CASSQELNRGPYEQYF. The rearrangement joins TRBV4-3 to TRBJ2-7; 9 bases are shared with TRBD1. J was trimmed by 2 bases and V by 0 bases; bases with no gene match: 5. CDR3 length equals 16 residues. Germline V lookup: CDR1 LGHNA, CDR2 YSLEER.

The chain combines TRBV3-1 (or the pseudogene TRBV3-2) with TRBJ2-5; TRBD1 might be the D (6 bases). Trimming pared 2 bases from V and 4 bases from J, leaving 11 bases between. Germline assignment: CDR1 LGHDT and CDR2 YNNKEL (reference sequence). The CDR3 runs 14 residues. CDR3 in DNA: TGTGCCAGCAGCCAAACAGGGCTCGGAGAGACCCAGTACTTC. It codes for CASSQTGLGETQYF.